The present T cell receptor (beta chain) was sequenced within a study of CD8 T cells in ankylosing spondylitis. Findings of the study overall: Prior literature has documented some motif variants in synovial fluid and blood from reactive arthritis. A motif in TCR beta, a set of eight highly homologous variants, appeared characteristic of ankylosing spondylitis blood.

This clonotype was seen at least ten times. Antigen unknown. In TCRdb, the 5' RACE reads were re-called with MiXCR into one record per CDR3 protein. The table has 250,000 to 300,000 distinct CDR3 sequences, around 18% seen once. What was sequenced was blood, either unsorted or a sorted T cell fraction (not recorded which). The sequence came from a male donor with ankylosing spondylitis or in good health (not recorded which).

DNA for the CDR3: TGTGCCAGCAGTTACGCCGGGGCCAACCCTAGCGGCTACACCTTC. Amino acid sequence: CASSYAGANPSGYTF. The V call is TRBV6-5, the J call TRBJ1-2; tentative D call: TRBD1 (5 bases). V was cut by 2 bases and J by 8 bases, with 18 bases left in between. The CDR3 is 15 amino acids. Germline lookup yields CDR1 MNHEY and CDR2 SVGAGI.